What follows is one T cell receptor beta chain and its context. The protocol was immunoSEQ multiplex PCR, while the TCRdb copy is restricted to in-frame clones and leaves out a portion. The data contain around 1.9 million clones, roughly 91% of them singletons. This sample stems from a study of shared clonotypes between healthy human individuals. Cells designated naive CD8 were CD45RO-negative and were positively selected for CCR7, with terminally differentiated effector memory CD45RA+ cells excluded. Germline loops: CDR1 LNHNV, CDR2 YYDKDF (reference sequence). Trimming pared 2 bases from V and 7 bases from J, leaving 18 bases between. CDR3 length: 16 amino acids.

The clonotype originates from a man between 18 and 35 years old in good health. Some clones in this sample may be carry-over from other donors' samples. The chain carries TRBV15 and TRBJ2-1; weak D call: TRBD2 (5 bases). Material for sequencing was naive CD8+ T cells from PBMCs. The CDR3 nucleotides read TGTGCCACCAGCAGAAGAGGGTCCGCCCCTCCTAATGAGCAGTTCTTC. It codes for CATSRRGSAPPNEQFF.